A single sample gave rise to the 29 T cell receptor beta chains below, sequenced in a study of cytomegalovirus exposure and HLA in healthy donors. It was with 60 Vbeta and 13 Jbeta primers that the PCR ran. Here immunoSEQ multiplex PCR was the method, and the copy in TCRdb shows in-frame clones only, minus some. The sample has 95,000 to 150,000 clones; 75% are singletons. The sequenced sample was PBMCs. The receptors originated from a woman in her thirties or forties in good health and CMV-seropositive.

This CDR3 is CASSYSTSLDSRGYTF. DNA of the CDR3: TGTGCCAGCAGTTACTCGACCTCCTTGGACAGTCGAGGCTACACCTTC. This chain connects TRBV6-6 to TRBJ1-2; D is perhaps TRBD1 (6 bases). Germline V lookup: CDR1 MNHNY, CDR2 SVGAGI (reference sequence). V was shortened by 0 bases and J by 8 bases, with 19 bases between the two germline ends. The CDR3 loop spans 16 amino acids.

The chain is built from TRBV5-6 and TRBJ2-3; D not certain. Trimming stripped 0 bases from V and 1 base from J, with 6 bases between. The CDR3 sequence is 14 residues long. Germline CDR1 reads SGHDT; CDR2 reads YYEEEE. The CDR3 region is CASSLAFRTDTQYF. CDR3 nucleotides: TGTGCCAGCAGCTTGGCCTTCCGCACAGATACGCAGTATTTT.

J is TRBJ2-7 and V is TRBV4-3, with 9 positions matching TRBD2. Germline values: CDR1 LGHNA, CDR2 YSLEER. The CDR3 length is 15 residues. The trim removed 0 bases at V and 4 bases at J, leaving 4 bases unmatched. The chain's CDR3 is CASSQERAGGYEQYF. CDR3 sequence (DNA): TGCGCCAGCAGCCAAGAAAGGGCGGGGGGGTACGAGCAGTACTTC.

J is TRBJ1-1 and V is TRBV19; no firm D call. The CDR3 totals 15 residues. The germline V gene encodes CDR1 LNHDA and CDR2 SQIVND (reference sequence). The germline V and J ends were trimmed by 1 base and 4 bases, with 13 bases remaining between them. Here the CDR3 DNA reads TGTGCCAGTAGTATAGTAGCCGGCACGGGCACTGAAGCTTTCTTT. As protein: CASSIVAGTGTEAFF.

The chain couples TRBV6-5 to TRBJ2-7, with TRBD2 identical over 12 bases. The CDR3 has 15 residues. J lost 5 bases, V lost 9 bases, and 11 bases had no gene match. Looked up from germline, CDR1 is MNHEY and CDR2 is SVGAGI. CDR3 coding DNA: TGTGCCAGGGGGACTAGCGGGCCCCCCCAGAACGAGCAGTACTTC. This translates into CARGTSGPPQNEQYF.

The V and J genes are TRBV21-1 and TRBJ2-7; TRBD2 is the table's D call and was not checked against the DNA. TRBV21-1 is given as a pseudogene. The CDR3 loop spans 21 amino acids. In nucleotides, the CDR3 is TGTGCCAGCAGCAAAGCGGTAGCCTTTATGGAGCGGGAGGGGTTGTGGAACGAGCAGTACTTC. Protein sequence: CASSKAVAFMEREGLWNEQYF.

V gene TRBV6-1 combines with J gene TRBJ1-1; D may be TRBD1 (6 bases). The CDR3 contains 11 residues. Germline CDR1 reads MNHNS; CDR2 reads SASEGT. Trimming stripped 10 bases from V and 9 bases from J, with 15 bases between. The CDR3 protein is CATDRTGQAFF. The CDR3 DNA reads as TGTGCCACCGACAGGACTGGGCAAGCTTTCTTT.

The CDR3 region is CASSLDSTGASGNTIYF. CDR3 coding DNA: TGCGCCAGCAGCTTAGACTCAACAGGGGCTTCTGGAAACACCATATATTTT. V usage is TRBV5-1 and J usage is TRBJ1-3, with 7 bases fitting TRBD1. The V gene's germline CDR1 is SGHRS and CDR2 YFSETQ. The CDR3 extends over 17 amino acids. With V trimmed by 2 bases and J by 1 base, 9 bases remained unmatched.

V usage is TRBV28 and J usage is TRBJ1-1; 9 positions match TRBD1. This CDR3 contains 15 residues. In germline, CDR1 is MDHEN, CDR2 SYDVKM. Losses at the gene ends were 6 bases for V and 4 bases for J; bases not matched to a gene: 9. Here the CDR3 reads CASRENRGHGTEAFF. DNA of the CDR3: TGTGCCAGCAGGGAAAACAGGGGGCACGGCACTGAAGCTTTCTTT. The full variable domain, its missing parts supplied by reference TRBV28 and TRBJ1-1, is DVKVTQSSRYLVKRTGEKVFLECVQDMDHENMFWYRQDPGLGLRLIYFSYDVKMKEKGDIPEGYSVSREKKERFSLILESASTNQTSMYLCASRENRGHGTEAFFGQGTRLTVV.

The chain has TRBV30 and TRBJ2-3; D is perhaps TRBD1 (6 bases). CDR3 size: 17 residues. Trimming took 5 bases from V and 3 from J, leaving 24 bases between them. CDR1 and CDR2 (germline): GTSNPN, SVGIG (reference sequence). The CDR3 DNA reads TGTGCCTGGTCGGACCCTTGGACAAGGGGGAGAACAGATACGCAGTATTTT. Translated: CAWSDPWTRGRTDTQYF. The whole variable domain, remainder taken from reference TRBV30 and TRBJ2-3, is SQTIHQWPATLVQPVGSPLSLECTVEGTSNPNLYWYRQAAGRGLQLLFYSVGIGQISSEVPQNLSASRPQDRQFILSSKKLLLSDSGFYLCAWSDPWTRGRTDTQYFGPGTRLTVL.

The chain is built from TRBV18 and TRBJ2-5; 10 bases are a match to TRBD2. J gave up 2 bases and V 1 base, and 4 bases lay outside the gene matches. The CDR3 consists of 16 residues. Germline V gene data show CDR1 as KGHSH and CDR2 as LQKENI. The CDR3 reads CASSPLASGGQETQYF. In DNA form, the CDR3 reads TGTGCCAGCTCACCACTGGCTAGCGGGGGACAAGAGACCCAGTACTTC.

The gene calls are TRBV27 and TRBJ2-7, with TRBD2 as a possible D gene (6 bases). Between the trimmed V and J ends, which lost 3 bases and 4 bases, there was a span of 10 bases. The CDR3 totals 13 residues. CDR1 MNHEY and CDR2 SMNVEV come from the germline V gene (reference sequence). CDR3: CASSFYGSYEQYF. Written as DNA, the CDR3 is TGTGCCAGCAGTTTCTACGGGAGTTACGAGCAGTACTTC.

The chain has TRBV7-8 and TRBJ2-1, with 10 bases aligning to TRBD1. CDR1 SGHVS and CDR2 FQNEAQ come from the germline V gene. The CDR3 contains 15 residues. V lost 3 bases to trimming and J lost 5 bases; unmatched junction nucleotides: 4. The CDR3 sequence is CASSFRDRGHNEQFF. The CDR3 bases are TGTGCCAGCAGCTTCCGGGACAGGGGCCACAATGAGCAGTTCTTC.

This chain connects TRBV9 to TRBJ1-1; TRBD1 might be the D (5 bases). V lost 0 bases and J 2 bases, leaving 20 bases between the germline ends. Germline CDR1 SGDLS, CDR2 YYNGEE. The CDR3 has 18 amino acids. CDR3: CASSVEVGRVLGNTEAFF. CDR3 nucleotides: TGTGCCAGCAGCGTAGAAGTGGGCAGGGTTTTGGGAAACACTGAAGCTTTCTTT.

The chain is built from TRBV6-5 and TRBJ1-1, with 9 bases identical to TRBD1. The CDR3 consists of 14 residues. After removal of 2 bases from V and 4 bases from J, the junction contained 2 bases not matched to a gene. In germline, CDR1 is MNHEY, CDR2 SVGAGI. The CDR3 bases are TGTGCCAGCAGTTACCGGACAGGGGTCACTGAAGCTTTCTTT. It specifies CASSYRTGVTEAFF.

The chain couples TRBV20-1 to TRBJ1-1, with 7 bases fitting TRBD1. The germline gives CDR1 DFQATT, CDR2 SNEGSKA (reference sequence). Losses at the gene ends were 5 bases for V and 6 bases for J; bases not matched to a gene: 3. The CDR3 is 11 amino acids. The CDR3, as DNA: TGCAGTGCTCCAGGACAGGCTGAAGCTTTCTTT. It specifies CSAPGQAEAFF.

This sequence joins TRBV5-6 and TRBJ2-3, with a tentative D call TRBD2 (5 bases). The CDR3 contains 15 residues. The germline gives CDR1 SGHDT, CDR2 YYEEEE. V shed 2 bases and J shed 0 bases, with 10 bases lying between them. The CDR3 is CASSFPRASTDTQYF. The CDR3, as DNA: TGTGCCAGCAGCTTTCCGCGGGCAAGCACAGATACGCAGTATTTT.

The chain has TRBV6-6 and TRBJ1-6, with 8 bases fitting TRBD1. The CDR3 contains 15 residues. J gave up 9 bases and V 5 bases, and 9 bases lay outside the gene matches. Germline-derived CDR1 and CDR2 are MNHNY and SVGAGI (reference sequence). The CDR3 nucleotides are TGTGCCAGCAGTGACCGGACAGGGAGCATTTCACCCCTCCACTTT. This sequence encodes CASSDRTGSISPLHF.

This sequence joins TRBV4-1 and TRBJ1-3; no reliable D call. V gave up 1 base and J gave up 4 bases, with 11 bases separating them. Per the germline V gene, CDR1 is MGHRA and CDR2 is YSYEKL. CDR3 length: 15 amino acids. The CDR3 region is CASSQVRGRGNTIYF. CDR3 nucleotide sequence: TGCGCCAGCAGCCAAGTGAGAGGGCGCGGAAACACCATATATTTT.

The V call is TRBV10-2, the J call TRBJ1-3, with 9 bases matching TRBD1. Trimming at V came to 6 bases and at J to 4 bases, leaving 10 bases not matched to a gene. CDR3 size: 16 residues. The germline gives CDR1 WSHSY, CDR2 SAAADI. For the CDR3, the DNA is TGCGCCAGCAGACATACCGGGACAGGGATAGGAAACACCATATATTTT. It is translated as CASRHTGTGIGNTIYF.

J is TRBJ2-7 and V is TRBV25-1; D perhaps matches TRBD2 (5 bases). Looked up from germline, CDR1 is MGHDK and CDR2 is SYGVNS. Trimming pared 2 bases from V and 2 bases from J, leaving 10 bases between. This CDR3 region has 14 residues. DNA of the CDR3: TGTGCCAGCAGTGAAGGTTTCGGGGCCTACGAGCAGTACTTC. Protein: CASSEGFGAYEQYF.

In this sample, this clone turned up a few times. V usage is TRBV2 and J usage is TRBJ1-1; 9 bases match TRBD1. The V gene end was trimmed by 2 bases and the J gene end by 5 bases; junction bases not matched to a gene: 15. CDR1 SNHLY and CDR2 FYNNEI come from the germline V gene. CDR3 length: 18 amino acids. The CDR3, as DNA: TGTGCCAGCAGTGAAATGGGGACAGGGACATGGGGGAAAACTGAAGCTTTCTTT. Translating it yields CASSEMGTGTWGKTEAFF.

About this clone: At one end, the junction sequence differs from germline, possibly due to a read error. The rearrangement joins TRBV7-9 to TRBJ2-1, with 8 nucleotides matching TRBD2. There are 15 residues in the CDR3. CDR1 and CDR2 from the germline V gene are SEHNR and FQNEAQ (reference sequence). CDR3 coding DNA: TGTGCCAGCAGCCCCCGGGAGGGCCCCTACGATGAGCAGTTCTTC. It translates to CASSPREGPYDEQFF.

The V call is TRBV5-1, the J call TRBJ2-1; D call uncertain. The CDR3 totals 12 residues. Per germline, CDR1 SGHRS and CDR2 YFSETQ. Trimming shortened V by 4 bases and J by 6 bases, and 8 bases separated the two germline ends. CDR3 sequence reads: CASSTPGNEQFF. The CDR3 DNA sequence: TGCGCCAGCAGCACGCCGGGCAATGAGCAGTTCTTC.

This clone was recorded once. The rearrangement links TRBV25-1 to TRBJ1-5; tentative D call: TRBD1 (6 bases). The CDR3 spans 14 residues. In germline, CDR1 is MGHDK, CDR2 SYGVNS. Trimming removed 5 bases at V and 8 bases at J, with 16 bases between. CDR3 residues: CASSSGAGVEPQHF. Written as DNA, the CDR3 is TGTGCCAGCAGTAGTGGGGCAGGGGTGGAGCCCCAGCATTTT.

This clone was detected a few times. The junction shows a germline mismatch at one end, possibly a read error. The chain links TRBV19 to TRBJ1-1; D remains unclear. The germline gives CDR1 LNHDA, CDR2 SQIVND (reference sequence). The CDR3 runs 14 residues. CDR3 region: CASSLRGMNTEAFF. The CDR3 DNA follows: TGTGCCAGTAGTTTGCGGGGTATGAATACTGAAGCTTTCTTT.

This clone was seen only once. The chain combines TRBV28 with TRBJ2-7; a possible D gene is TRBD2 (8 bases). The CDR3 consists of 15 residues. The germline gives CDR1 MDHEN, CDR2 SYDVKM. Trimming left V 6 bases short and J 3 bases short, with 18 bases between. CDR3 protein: CASRNGGDRVYEQYF. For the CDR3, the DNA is TGTGCCAGCAGGAACGGGGGGGACAGAGTCTACGAGCAGTACTTC.

The CDR3 here is CASSYGPTGVTEAFF. DNA of the CDR3: TGTGCCAGCAGCTACGGCCCTACAGGGGTCACTGAAGCTTTCTTT. The rearrangement links TRBV6-5 to TRBJ1-1, with 7 bases matching TRBD1. This CDR3 comprises 15 residues. Trimming at V came to 6 bases and at J to 4 bases, leaving 11 bases not matched to a gene. Looked up from germline, CDR1 is MNHEY and CDR2 is SVGAGI.

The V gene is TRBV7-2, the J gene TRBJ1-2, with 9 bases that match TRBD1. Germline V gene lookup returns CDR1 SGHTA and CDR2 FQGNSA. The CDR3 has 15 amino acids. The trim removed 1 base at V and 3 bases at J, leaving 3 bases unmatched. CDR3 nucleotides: TGTGCCAGCAGCTTAGGGGGACAGGGTGACTATGGCTACACCTTC. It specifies CASSLGGQGDYGYTF.